This TCR beta chain came from a study of cytomegalovirus exposure and HLA in healthy donors. Study-level findings and limits: Data from an earlier analysis indicated that most TCR beta V segments were productive either about 87% or about 30% of the time. In all likelihood, a cluster of highly shared sequence variants was a sequencing artifact. In vitro assays verified that a few CMV-associated chains recognized CMV antigens specifically.

V shed 6 bases and J shed 8 bases, with 14 bases lying between them. The CDR3 length is 13 residues. Germline CDR1 is MNHEY and CDR2 is SMNVEV (reference sequence). The PCR made use of 60 Vbeta and 13 Jbeta primers. Only in-frame clones appear in the TCRdb table, and some are missing; sequencing was by immunoSEQ multiplex PCR. Of tens of thousands of clones listed, around 77% are singletons. Concerning this clone: Its antigen remains unidentified.

The gene calls are TRBV27 and TRBJ2-1, with D tentatively TRBD2 (6 bases). The sample consisted of PBMCs. The source is a man aged 30 to 39 in good health and CMV-seronegative. For the CDR3, the DNA is TGTGCCAGCAGACTGGGACTCTCCGATGAGCAGTTCTTC. Translation: CASRLGLSDEQFF.